Listed below are T cell receptor beta chains from one sample, sequenced in a study of T cell responses to AZD1222 COVID-19 vaccine. Clones were read by immunoSEQ multiplex PCR, and TCRdb kept only the in-frame ones, dropping some. The sample includes about 120,000 clones, roughly nine tenths of them seen just once. Specimen: peripheral blood, collected on day 0 of AZD1222 vaccination. These receptor sequences come from an adult in good health. Both conserved end residues are trimmed from each CDR3.

TRBJ1-2	14	TRBV23-1	ASSQGCLGRNYGYT
TRBJ1-5	11	TRBV6-5	ASGGRGSRPQH
TRBJ1-1	11	TRBV29-1	SVERQLNTEAF
TRBJ1-2	14	TRBV5-4	ASSPGGGDRNYGYT
TRBJ2-5	9	TRBV20-1	SARQGGTQY
TRBJ2-4	11	TRBV3-1/TRBV3-2	ASSQGTKNIQY
TRBJ2-7	10	TRBV27	ASSPLGNEQY
TRBJ2-2	11	TRBV25-1	ASSGRDYGELF
TRBJ1-3	15	TRBV11-2	ASSLDPRSPRVATIY
TRBJ2-5	11	TRBV12-3/TRBV12-4	ASSDGVGETQY
TRBJ1-2	10	TRBV19	ASSSVDYGYT
TRBJ2-2	12	TRBV29-1	SVASRTSTGELF
TRBJ2-3	13	TRBV7-8	ASSLVIRSTDTQY
TRBJ2-3	11	TRBV11-3	ASSPRLTDTQY
TRBJ2-1	12	TRBV9	ASSVDGRDNEQF
TRBJ1-4	14	TRBV30	AWTPPPSTTNEKLF
TRBJ2-5	13	TRBV2	ASSGYGGLRETQY
TRBJ2-7	6	TRBV30	AWNEQY
TRBJ1-2	11	TRBV6-5	ASSYGPDYGYT
TRBJ2-3	9	TRBV29-1	SAKAADTQY
TRBJ1-1	13	TRBV5-6	ASSLDRDRITEAF
TRBJ2-3	10	TRBV5-1	ASSQPLGEQY
TRBJ1-3	11	TRBV5-5	ASDGGGGNTIY
TRBJ1-2	13	TRBV5-1	ASSFRTGGNEGYT
TRBJ1-4	11	TRBV19	ASRLTEAEKLF
TRBJ2-2	13	TRBV5-1	ASSRDRVTTGELF
TRBJ1-4	12	TRBV5-1	ASSYGQGGEKLF
TRBJ2-4	10	TRBV30	AWSTGGDIQY
TRBJ2-7	12	TRBV10-3	AISVGQGAYEQY
TRBJ2-3	14	TRBV3-1/TRBV3-2	ASSPRLAGGADTQY
TRBJ2-3	12	TRBV3-1/TRBV3-2	ASSQVSRTDTQY